These 20 T cell receptor beta chains originate from one sample sequenced in a study of shared clonotypes between healthy human individuals. Profiling relied on immunoSEQ multiplex PCR, and the TCRdb table lists in-frame clones only, not all of them. The sample records approximately 1.5 million clones, roughly 98.5% being singletons. The sequenced sample was naive CD4+ T cells sorted from blood. Described subset: CD45RA+ positively selected. These receptors were taken from a man aged 30 to 45 in good health.

The chain carries TRBV18 and TRBJ2-5, with 10 positions matching TRBD1. The CDR3 has 14 amino acids. V shed 4 bases, J shed 4 bases, and the junction held 3 bases outside the gene matches. Germline CDR1 and CDR2: KGHSH and LQKENI. The CDR3 DNA reads TGTGCCAGCTCACGGGACAGGGGTGGAGAGACCCAGTACTTC. It is translated as CASSRDRGGETQYF.

The chain links TRBV7-3 to TRBJ2-7, with D possibly matching TRBD2 (5 bases). V shed 6 bases and J shed 0 bases, with 9 bases lying between them. The CDR3 loop spans 13 amino acids. Germline V lookup: CDR1 SGHTA, CDR2 FQGTGA. Written as DNA, the CDR3 is TGTGCCAGCAGTCGGGGATCCTCCTACGAGCAGTACTTC. This gives the protein CASSRGSSYEQYF.

The chain has TRBV5-1 and TRBJ2-7, with a weak D call TRBD2 (5 bases). Trimming removed 3 bases at V and 0 bases at J, with 13 bases between. The CDR3 spans 15 residues. The germline gives CDR1 SGHRS, CDR2 YFSETQ. This CDR3 reads CASSYREISSYEQYF. In DNA form, the CDR3 reads TGCGCCAGCAGCTACCGGGAAATTAGCTCCTACGAGCAGTACTTC.

The chain is built from TRBV5-1 and TRBJ2-5; tentatively, D is TRBD1 (6 bases). V shed 0 bases and J shed 2 bases, with 14 bases lying between them. CDR3 size: 16 residues. Germline loops: CDR1 SGHRS, CDR2 YFSETQ. For the CDR3, the DNA is TGCGCCAGCAGCTTGGTATACTCAGGGACACAAGAGACCCAGTACTTC. It encodes CASSLVYSGTQETQYF.

In this sample, this clone turned up once. The V gene is TRBV5-1, the J gene TRBJ1-1; tentatively, D is TRBD1 (5 bases). Per the germline V gene, CDR1 is SGHRS and CDR2 is YFSETQ. V was pared by 6 bases and J by 5 bases, with 23 bases between. The CDR3 covers 16 residues. The CDR3: CASTPRGGGGYTEAFF. Written as DNA, the CDR3 is TGCGCCAGCACCCCCCGGGGCGGGGGAGGATATACTGAAGCTTTCTTT.

V is TRBV30 and J is TRBJ1-2, with 9 bases matching TRBD1. V lost 3 bases, J lost 7 bases, and 6 bases stayed unmatched. The CDR3 consists of 13 residues. Germline V gene data show CDR1 as GTSNPN and CDR2 as SVGIG (reference sequence). DNA for the CDR3: TGTGCCTGGAGACGGGACAGGGTCTCTGGCTACACCTTC. Translated: CAWRRDRVSGYTF.

V is TRBV19 and J is TRBJ2-1; 10 bases line up with TRBD2. The CDR3 extends over 16 amino acids. Germline CDR1 is LNHDA and CDR2 is SQIVND (reference sequence). The trim removed 4 bases at V and 15 bases at J, leaving 18 bases unmatched. CDR3 in amino acids: CASSRSSGSPTQRRFF. In DNA, the CDR3 is TGTGCCAGTAGTAGATCTAGCGGGAGCCCAACACAACGTCGGTTCTTC.

The V gene is TRBV28, the J gene TRBJ1-2; D is undetermined. V was clipped by 2 bases and J by 6 bases, with 16 bases between them. Germline assignment: CDR1 MDHEN and CDR2 SYDVKM. The CDR3 runs 15 residues. The CDR3 is CASSLNVIPVDGYTF. The CDR3 nucleotides are TGTGCCAGCAGTTTAAACGTCATTCCAGTGGATGGCTACACCTTC.

The chain combines TRBV11-2 with TRBJ1-5; D is unclear. This CDR3 spans 15 amino acids. Looked up from germline, CDR1 is SGHAT and CDR2 is FQNNGV. V was trimmed by 3 bases and J by 2 bases, leaving 11 bases between them. CDR3 sequence reads: CASSFRGLGNQPQHF. In DNA form, the CDR3 reads TGTGCCAGCAGCTTTCGGGGTTTAGGCAATCAGCCCCAGCATTTT.

This chain links TRBV7-2 with TRBJ1-3; D not certain. Trimming pared 1 base from V and 0 bases from J, leaving 7 bases between. Germline V lookup: CDR1 SGHTA, CDR2 FQGNSA. CDR3 length equals 15 residues. CDR3 in DNA: TGTGCCAGCAGCTTAGAACAGATCTCTGGAAACACCATATATTTT. This translates into CASSLEQISGNTIYF. Full variable domain (outside the CDR3, taken from reference TRBV7-2 and TRBJ1-3): GAGVSQSPSNKVTEKGKDVELRCDPISGHTALYWYRQSLGQGLEFLIYFQGNSAPDKSGLPSDRFSAERTGGSVSTLTIQRTQQEDSAVYLCASSLEQISGNTIYFGEGSWLTVV.

This chain connects TRBV27 to TRBJ1-5, with unresolved D. The CDR3 has 16 amino acids. V gave up 1 base and J gave up 2 bases, with 12 bases separating them. The germline V gene encodes CDR1 MNHEY and CDR2 SMNVEV (reference sequence). For the CDR3, the DNA is TGTGCCAGCAGTTTATTTATGGGGAGTCGCAATCAGCCCCAGCATTTT. Protein: CASSLFMGSRNQPQHF.

This chain uses TRBV7-9 with TRBJ2-1; 10 bases align to TRBD1. The CDR3 contains 18 residues. J gave up 0 bases and V 1 base, and 6 bases lay outside the gene matches. Germline CDR1 and CDR2: SEHNR and FQNEAQ (reference sequence). CDR3 coding DNA: TGTGCCAGCAGCTTAGGTGACAGGGGGCCGAGCTCCTACAATGAGCAGTTCTTC. Amino acids: CASSLGDRGPSSYNEQFF.

The V and J genes are TRBV6-5 and TRBJ1-3; D unresolved. Germline values: CDR1 MNHEY, CDR2 SVGAGI. Trimming took off 0 bases at V and 4 bases at J, with 10 bases between the two ends. The CDR3 contains 15 residues. The CDR3 sequence is CASSYSQSMGNTIYF. DNA of the CDR3: TGTGCCAGCAGTTACTCGCAGAGTATGGGAAACACCATATATTTT.

Of note for this clone: The sample has other DNA sequences that encode this CDR3 too. The chain couples TRBV5-1 to TRBJ2-7; D is possibly TRBD2 (5 bases). The CDR3 has 13 residues. In germline, CDR1 is SGHRS, CDR2 YFSETQ. V gave up 5 bases and J gave up 0 bases, with 9 bases separating them. CDR3 sequence: CASSPTSSYEQYF. The CDR3 DNA reads TGCGCCAGCAGTCCCACTAGCTCCTACGAGCAGTACTTC. Using reference TRBV5-1 and TRBJ2-7 for the parts outside the CDR3, the full variable domain is KAGVTQTPRYLIKTRGQQVTLSCSPISGHRSVSWYQQTPGQGLQFLFEYFSETQRNKGNFPGRFSGRQFSNSRSEMNVSTLELGDSALYLCASSPTSSYEQYFGPGTRLTVT.

This clone was picked up one time. The rearrangement links TRBV5-1 to TRBJ2-2, with TRBD2 matching over 9 bases. Looked up from germline, CDR1 is SGHRS and CDR2 is YFSETQ. This CDR3 spans 16 amino acids. V lost 2 bases and J lost 3; bases outside the gene matches: 5. The CDR3 region has the DNA TGCGCCAGCAGCTTAGAACTAGCGGGCTACACCGGGGAGCTGTTTTTT. Its protein is CASSLELAGYTGELFF.

The chain combines TRBV9 with TRBJ2-1; unclear D gene. The CDR3 totals 16 residues. The V and J ends lost 2 bases and 4 bases respectively, with 16 bases between them. The germline V gene encodes CDR1 SGDLS and CDR2 YYNGEE. CDR3 residues: CASSVAEAAPYNEQFF. In DNA, the CDR3 is TGTGCCAGCAGCGTCGCGGAAGCAGCCCCGTACAATGAGCAGTTCTTC. Filled out from reference TRBV9 and TRBJ2-1, the complete variable domain reads DSGVTQTPKHLITATGQRVTLRCSPRSGDLSVYWYQQSLDQGLQFLIQYYNGEERAKGNILERFSAQQFPDLHSELNLSSLELGDSALYFCASSVAEAAPYNEQFFGPGTRLTVL.

This sequence joins TRBV28 and TRBJ1-5, with D possibly TRBD1 on 6 matching bases. This CDR3 is built from 14 residues. The germline V gene encodes CDR1 MDHEN and CDR2 SYDVKM. The V end was cut by 6 bases, the J end by 6 bases, with 15 bases between. CDR3 residues: CASREGGRSQPQHF. The CDR3 DNA sequence: TGTGCCAGCAGGGAGGGGGGAAGGAGTCAGCCCCAGCATTTT. Full variable domain (remainder filled in from reference TRBV28 and TRBJ1-5): DVKVTQSSRYLVKRTGEKVFLECVQDMDHENMFWYRQDPGLGLRLIYFSYDVKMKEKGDIPEGYSVSREKKERFSLILESASTNQTSMYLCASREGGRSQPQHFGDGTRLSIL.

V gene TRBV12-5 combines with J gene TRBJ2-1; the D is unclear. The CDR3 length is 13 residues. V was trimmed by 7 bases and J by 7 bases, leaving 14 bases between them. Germline-derived CDR1 and CDR2 are LGHNT and FRNRAP. CDR3 region: CASVSPVGNEQFF. The CDR3 DNA sequence: TGTGCTAGTGTTTCTCCCGTGGGGAATGAGCAGTTCTTC.

The chain employs TRBV19 and TRBJ1-3, with D uncertain. Per germline, CDR1 LNHDA and CDR2 SQIVND (reference sequence). V lost 2 bases to trimming and J lost 4 bases, with 15 bases between them. The CDR3 sequence is 16 residues long. For the CDR3, the DNA is TGTGCCAGTAGTATAAACGGCGGCTCGAGAGGAAACACCATATATTTT. It encodes CASSINGGSRGNTIYF. Based on the CDR3 plus reference TRBV19 and TRBJ1-3, the full variable domain is DGGITQSPKYLFRKEGQNVTLSCEQNLNHDAMYWYRQDPGQGLRLIYYSQIVNDFQKGDIAEGYSVSREKKESFPLTVTSAQKNPTAFYLCASSINGGSRGNTIYFGEGSWLTVV.

The V gene is TRBV29-1, the J gene TRBJ1-2; no definite D call. The CDR3 loop spans 14 amino acids. V dropped 4 bases and J dropped 4 bases, with 16 bases sitting between them. CDR1 and CDR2 (germline): SQVTM, ANQGSEA. The CDR3 protein is CSVAPLGIGYGYTF. The CDR3, as DNA: TGCAGCGTTGCTCCTCTCGGTATTGGCTATGGCTACACCTTC.